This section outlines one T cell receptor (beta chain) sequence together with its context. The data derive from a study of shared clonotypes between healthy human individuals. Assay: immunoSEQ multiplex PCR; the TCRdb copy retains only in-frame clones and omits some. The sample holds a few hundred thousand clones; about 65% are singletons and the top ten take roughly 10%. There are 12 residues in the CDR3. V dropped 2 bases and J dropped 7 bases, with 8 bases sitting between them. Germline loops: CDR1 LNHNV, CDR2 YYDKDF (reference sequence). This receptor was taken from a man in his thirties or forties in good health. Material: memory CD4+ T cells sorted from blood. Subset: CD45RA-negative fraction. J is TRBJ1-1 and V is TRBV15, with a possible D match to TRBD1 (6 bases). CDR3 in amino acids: CATSRIGGEAFF. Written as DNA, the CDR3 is TGTGCCACCAGCAGAATAGGGGGTGAAGCTTTCTTT.